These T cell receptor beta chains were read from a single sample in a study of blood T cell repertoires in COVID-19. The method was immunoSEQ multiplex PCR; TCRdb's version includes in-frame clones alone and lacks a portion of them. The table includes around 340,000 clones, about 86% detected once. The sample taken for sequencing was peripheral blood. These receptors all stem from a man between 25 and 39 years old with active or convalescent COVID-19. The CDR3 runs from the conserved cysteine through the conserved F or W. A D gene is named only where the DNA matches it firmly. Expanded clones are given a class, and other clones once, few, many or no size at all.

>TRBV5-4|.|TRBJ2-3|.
CASSLGQSPSTDTQYF
TGTGCCAGCAGCCTTGGACAGAGCCCGAGCACAGATACGCAGTATTTT
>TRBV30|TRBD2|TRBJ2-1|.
CACGLAGVYNEQFF
TGTGCCTGCGGACTAGCGGGGGTATACAATGAGCAGTTCTTC
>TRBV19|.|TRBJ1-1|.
CASGGERMNTEAFF
TGTGCCAGTGGGGGGGAGAGAATGAACACTGAAGCTTTCTTT
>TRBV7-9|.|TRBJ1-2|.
CASSLGGLFTGYTF
TGTGCCAGCAGCTTAGGAGGGCTATTCACCGGCTACACCTTC
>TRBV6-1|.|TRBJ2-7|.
CASSEVAGNEQYF
TGTGCCAGCAGTGAAGTGGCGGGTAACGAGCAGTACTTC
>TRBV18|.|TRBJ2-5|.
CASSPTNVGQETQYF
TGTGCCAGCTCACCGACGAACGTCGGGCAAGAGACCCAGTACTTC
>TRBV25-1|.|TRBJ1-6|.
CASSSSGVVWSPLHF
TGTGCCAGCAGCTCCTCAGGCGTTGTTTGGTCACCCCTCCACTTT
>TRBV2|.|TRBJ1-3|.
CASSEVGARSGNTIYF
TGTGCCAGCAGTGAAGTGGGGGCCCGCTCTGGAAACACCATATATTTT
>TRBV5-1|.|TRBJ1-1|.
CASSLALRPTPTEAFF
TGCGCCAGCAGCTTGGCCTTAAGACCGACACCCACTGAAGCTTTCTTT
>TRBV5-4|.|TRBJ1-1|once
CASRQTGNTEAFF
TGTGCCAGCAGGCAGACAGGGAACACTGAAGCTTTCTTT
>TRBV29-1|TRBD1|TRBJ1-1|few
CSVGQGKDTEAFF
TGCAGCGTCGGACAGGGTAAGGACACTGAAGCTTTCTTT
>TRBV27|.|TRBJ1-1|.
CASRLRGGLMNTEAFF
TGTGCCAGCAGATTAAGGGGGGGACTCATGAACACTGAAGCTTTCTTT
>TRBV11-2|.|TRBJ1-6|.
CASSLSGPGASPLHF
TGTGCCAGCAGCTTGTCAGGCCCTGGGGCTTCACCCCTCCACTTT
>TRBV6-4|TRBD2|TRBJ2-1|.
CASSEDPGGHNEQFF
TGTGCCAGCAGTGAGGATCCGGGAGGACACAATGAGCAGTTCTTC
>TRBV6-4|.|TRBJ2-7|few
CASSTEYGYEQYF
TGTGCCAGCAGTACCGAGTACGGCTACGAGCAGTACTTC
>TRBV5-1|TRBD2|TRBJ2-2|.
CASSRTSGGAPGELFF
TGCGCCAGCAGCCGGACTAGCGGGGGGGCACCCGGGGAGCTGTTTTTT
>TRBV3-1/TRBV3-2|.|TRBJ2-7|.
CASETPRGYEQYF
TGTGCCAGCGAGACTCCTCGGGGTTACGAGCAGTACTTC
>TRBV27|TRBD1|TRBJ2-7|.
CASSPGQGTYEQYF
TGTGCCAGCAGTCCCGGACAGGGTACTTACGAGCAGTACTTC
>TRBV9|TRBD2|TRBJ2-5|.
CASSVEGSGGQETQYF
TGTGCCAGCAGCGTAGAAGGTAGCGGGGGCCAAGAGACCCAGTACTTC
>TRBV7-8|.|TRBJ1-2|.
CASSLASTKGGGGYTF
TGTGCCAGCAGCTTAGCGAGTACCAAAGGTGGCGGTGGCTACACCTTC
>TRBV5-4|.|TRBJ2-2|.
CASSLALQKRGTGELFF
TGTGCCAGCAGCTTGGCCTTACAGAAACGAGGGACCGGGGAGCTGTTTTTT
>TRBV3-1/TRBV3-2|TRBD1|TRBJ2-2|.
CASSQGTGNTGELFF
TGTGCCAGCAGCCAAGGGACAGGAAACACCGGGGAGCTGTTTTTT
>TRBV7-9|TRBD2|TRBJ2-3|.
CASSQLAGGSRERTQYF
TGTGCCAGCAGCCAACTAGCGGGGGGCTCGAGGGAGCGTACGCAGTATTTT
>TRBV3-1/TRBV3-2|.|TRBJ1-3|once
CASSLSSHTIYF
TGTGCCAGCAGCCTGTCTAGTCACACCATATATTTT
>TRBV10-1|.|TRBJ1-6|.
CASSSFRGGIFNSPLHF
TGCGCCAGCAGCTCATTTCGGGGAGGGATCTTCAATTCACCCCTCCACTTT
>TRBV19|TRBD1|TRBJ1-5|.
CASDDRGLNQPQHF
TGTGCCAGTGATGACAGGGGGCTGAATCAGCCCCAGCATTTT
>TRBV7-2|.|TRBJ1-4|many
CASSFRGGTNEKLFF
TGTGCCAGCAGCTTCAGGGGTGGGACTAATGAAAAACTGTTTTTT
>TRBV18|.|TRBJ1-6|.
CASSPAGFNSPLHF
TGTGCCAGCTCACCAGCAGGATTCAATTCACCCCTCCACTTT
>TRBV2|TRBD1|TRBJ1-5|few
CASSPGQGHQPQHF
TGTGCCAGCAGTCCGGGACAGGGGCATCAGCCCCAGCATTTT
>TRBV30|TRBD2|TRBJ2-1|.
CAWRLAVYNEQFF
TGTGCCTGGAGACTAGCGGTTTACAATGAGCAGTTCTTC
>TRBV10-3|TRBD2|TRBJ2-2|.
CAITLTSGENTGELFF
TGTGCCATCACCTTGACTAGCGGGGAGAACACCGGGGAGCTGTTTTTT
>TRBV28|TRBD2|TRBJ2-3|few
CASSFNKRTSKYSDTQYF
TGTGCCAGCAGTTTCAACAAAAGGACTAGCAAGTACTCAGATACGCAGTATTTT
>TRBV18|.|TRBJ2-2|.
CASSPGTREELFF
TGTGCCAGCTCCCCGGGGACTCGAGAGGAGCTGTTTTTT
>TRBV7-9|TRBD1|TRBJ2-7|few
CASSLIQGVSYEQYF
TGTGCCAGCAGCTTAATACAGGGGGTATCCTACGAGCAGTACTTC
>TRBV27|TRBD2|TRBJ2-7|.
CASSLSLAGSSYEQYF
TGTGCCAGCAGTTTATCGCTAGCGGGTTCTTCCTACGAGCAGTACTTC
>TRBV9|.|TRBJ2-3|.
CASSVLGRSTDTQYF
TGTGCCAGCAGCGTATTGGGGAGAAGCACAGATACGCAGTATTTT
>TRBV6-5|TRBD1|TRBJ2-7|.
CASRARQGIREQYF
TGTGCCAGCAGGGCCCGACAGGGGATACGCGAGCAGTACTTC
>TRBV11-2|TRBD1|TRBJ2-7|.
CASSQGGTGGYEQYF
TGTGCCAGCAGCCAGGGGGGGACAGGGGGATACGAGCAGTACTTC
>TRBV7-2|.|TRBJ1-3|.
CASSIGWASGNTIYF
TGTGCCAGCTCCATAGGCTGGGCCTCTGGAAACACCATATATTTT
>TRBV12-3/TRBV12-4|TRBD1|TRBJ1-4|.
CASRLQGTEKLFF
TGTGCCAGCAGATTACAGGGGACTGAAAAACTGTTTTTT
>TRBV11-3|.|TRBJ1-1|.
CASSPARQHHTEAFF
TGTGCCAGCAGCCCCGCCCGACAGCATCATACTGAAGCTTTCTTT
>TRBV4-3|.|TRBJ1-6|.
CASSQDLGGINSPLHF
TGCGCCAGCAGCCAAGATTTAGGAGGGATTAATTCACCCCTCCACTTT
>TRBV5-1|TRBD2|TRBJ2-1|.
CASSFGLAGVSYNEQFF
TGCGCCAGCAGCTTCGGACTAGCGGGGGTCTCCTACAATGAGCAGTTCTTC
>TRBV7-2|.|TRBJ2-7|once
CASSLVGLYSYEQYF
TGTGCCAGCAGCTTAGTTGGGCTCTACTCCTACGAGCAGTACTTC
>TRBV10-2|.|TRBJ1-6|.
CASSVMTVNSPLHF
TGCGCCAGCAGTGTCATGACAGTTAATTCACCCCTCCACTTT
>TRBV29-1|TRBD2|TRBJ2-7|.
CSVGLAIYEQYF
TGCAGCGTAGGACTAGCGATCTACGAGCAGTACTTC
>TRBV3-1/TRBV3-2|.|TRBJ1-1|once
CASSRGTEAFF
TGTGCCAGCAGCAGGGGCACTGAAGCTTTCTTT
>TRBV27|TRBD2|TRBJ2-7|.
CASSPLTSRTYEQYF
TGTGCCAGCAGTCCACTGACTAGCAGAACCTACGAGCAGTACTTC
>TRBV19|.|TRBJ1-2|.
CASSRQQGNYGYTF
TGTGCCAGTAGTAGACAACAGGGTAACTATGGCTACACCTTC
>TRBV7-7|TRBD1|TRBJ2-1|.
CASSTGGLNEQFF
TGTGCCAGCAGCACAGGGGGGTTGAATGAGCAGTTCTTC
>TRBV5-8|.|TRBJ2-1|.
CATALLAPEQFF
TGTGCCACCGCTTTATTAGCCCCCGAGCAGTTCTTC
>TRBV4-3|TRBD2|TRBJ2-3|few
CASSLRRGAITDTQYF
TGCGCCAGCAGCCTTCGGCGGGGGGCCATAACAGATACGCAGTATTTT